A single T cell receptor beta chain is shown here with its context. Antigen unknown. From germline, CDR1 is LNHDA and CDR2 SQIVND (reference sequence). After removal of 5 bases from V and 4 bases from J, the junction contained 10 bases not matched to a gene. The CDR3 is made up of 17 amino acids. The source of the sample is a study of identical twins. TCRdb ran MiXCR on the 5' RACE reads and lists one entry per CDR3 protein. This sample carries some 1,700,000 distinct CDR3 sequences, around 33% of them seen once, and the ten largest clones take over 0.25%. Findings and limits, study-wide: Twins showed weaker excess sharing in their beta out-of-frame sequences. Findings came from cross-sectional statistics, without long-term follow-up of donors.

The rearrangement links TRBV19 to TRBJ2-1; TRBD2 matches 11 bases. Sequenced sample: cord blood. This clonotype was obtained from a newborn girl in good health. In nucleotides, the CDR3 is TGTGCCAGTAGTTCTTTCCTGACTAGCGGGGATTACAATGAGCAGTTCTTC. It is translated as CASSSFLTSGDYNEQFF. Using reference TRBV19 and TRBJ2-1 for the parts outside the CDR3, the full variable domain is DGGITQSPKYLFRKEGQNVTLSCEQNLNHDAMYWYRQDPGQGLRLIYYSQIVNDFQKGDIAEGYSVSREKKESFPLTVTSAQKNPTAFYLCASSSFLTSGDYNEQFFGPGTRLTVL.